This record covers a single TCR beta chain. Its specificity is unknown. The sample comes from a study of shared clonotypes between healthy human individuals. Study-wide points: Limited genetic and exposure-history diversity came from having few donors. The study found roughly 5% of naive CD4 clonotypes shared across a handful of donors.

Profiling relied on immunoSEQ multiplex PCR, and the TCRdb table lists in-frame clones only, not all of them. This repertoire shows about 2.3 million clones, over 85% found once; its top ten account for under 0.45%. V was cut by 6 bases and J by 1 base, with 15 bases left in between. The CDR3 covers 15 residues. Germline values: CDR1 ENHRY, CDR2 SYGVKD. The receptor was isolated from a man between 18 and 35 years old in good health. Some clones in this sample may be carry-over from other donors' samples. The chain is built from TRBV10-3 and TRBJ1-1; maybe TRBD1 (5 bases). The sample taken for sequencing was naive CD4+ T cells from PBMCs. Subset specified: CD45RA+ positively selected. As DNA, the CDR3 is TGTGCCATCAGCGGACACCAGACAGCGAACACTGAAGCTTTCTTT. This codes for CAISGHQTANTEAFF.